The 6 T cell receptor beta chains in this list originate from one sample, sequenced in a study of T cells after posttransplantation cyclophosphamide. The table came from immunoSEQ multiplex PCR; TCRdb's copy has only in-frame clones and leaves some out. Of 50,000 to 65,000 clones in the sample, more than 70% are singletons; the top ten hold about 3%. The sample comprised PBMCs. All receptors derive from a man aged 30 to 45 with a blood cancer, CMV-positive, and with a related stem cell donor.

V usage is TRBV28 and J usage is TRBJ1-2; 11 bases line up with TRBD1. This CDR3 region has 17 residues. Per the germline V gene, CDR1 is MDHEN and CDR2 is SYDVKM. The trim removed 6 bases at V and 3 bases at J, leaving 12 bases unmatched. The CDR3 region is CASRPLRDRGVDYGYTF. As DNA, the CDR3 is TGTGCCAGCAGGCCCCTGCGGGACAGGGGGGTGGACTATGGCTACACCTTC.

The rearrangement links TRBV4-1 to TRBJ1-5, with D unresolved. Trimming left V 0 bases short and J 6 bases short, with 15 bases between. Looked up from germline, CDR1 is MGHRA and CDR2 is YSYEKL. The CDR3 covers 16 residues. The CDR3 sequence is CASSQDWRVEGQPQHF. The CDR3 DNA reads TGCGCCAGCAGCCAAGATTGGAGGGTTGAGGGTCAGCCCCAGCATTTT.

This chain joins TRBV6-1 and TRBJ2-7, with a possible D match to TRBD2 (5 bases). The V gene lost 2 bases and the J gene lost 2 bases, with 16 bases spanning the gap. The CDR3 is 16 amino acids. CDR1 is MNHNS and CDR2 is SASEGT in the germline V gene. The CDR3 DNA reads as TGTGCCAGCAGTGAAAGGTCCGGGAACTCTCCCTACGAGCAGTACTTC. Its protein is CASSERSGNSPYEQYF.

The rearrangement links TRBV7-9 to TRBJ1-1; a possible D gene is TRBD1 (5 bases). The CDR3 runs 16 residues. Germline CDR1 and CDR2: SEHNR and FQNEAQ (reference sequence). V was trimmed by 1 base and J by 3 bases, leaving 15 bases between them. The CDR3 DNA reads TGTGCCAGCAGCTTAGTGAGCGGGGCACCAGACACTGAAGCTTTCTTT. This gives the protein CASSLVSGAPDTEAFF.

The CDR3 protein is CASSPGTGGFSTEAFF. CDR3 DNA sequence: TGTGCCAGCAGTCCCGGGACAGGGGGTTTCAGCACTGAAGCTTTCTTT. V gene TRBV5-6 combines with J gene TRBJ1-1; the match to TRBD1 covers 11 bases. With 5 bases clipped from V and 4 bases from J, the junction kept 10 bases outside the gene matches. The germline gives CDR1 SGHDT, CDR2 YYEEEE. The CDR3 loop spans 16 amino acids.

With respect to this clone: An end of the junction differs from the germline gene, which may be a read error. The genes are TRBV9 and TRBJ2-1; 8 bases align to TRBD2. CDR1 and CDR2 from the germline V gene are SGDLS and YYNGEE. CDR3 length: 16 residues. The CDR3 DNA is TGTGCCGGCAGCCCCCTCGGGGCGGGAGGTGGGAATGAGCAGTTCTTC. As protein: CAGSPLGAGGGNEQFF.